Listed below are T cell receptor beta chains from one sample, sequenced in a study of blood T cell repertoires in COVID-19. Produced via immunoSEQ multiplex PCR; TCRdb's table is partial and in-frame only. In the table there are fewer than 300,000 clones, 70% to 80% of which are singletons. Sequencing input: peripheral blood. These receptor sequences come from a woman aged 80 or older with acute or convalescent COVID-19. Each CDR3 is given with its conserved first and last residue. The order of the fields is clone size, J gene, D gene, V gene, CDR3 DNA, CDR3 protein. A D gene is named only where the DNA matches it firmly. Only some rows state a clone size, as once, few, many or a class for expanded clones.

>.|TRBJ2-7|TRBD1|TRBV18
TGTGCCAGCTCACGGGACAGACCCCCCTACGAGCAGTACTTC
CASSRDRPPYEQYF
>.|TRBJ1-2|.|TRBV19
TGTGCCAGTAGTATTCAGGGTATTAGGTATGGCTACACCTTC
CASSIQGIRYGYTF
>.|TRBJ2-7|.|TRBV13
TGTGCCAGCAGCCTACAGGAACCATCCTACGAGCAGTACTTC
CASSLQEPSYEQYF
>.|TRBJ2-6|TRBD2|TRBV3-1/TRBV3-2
TGTGCCAGCAGCCGGCTAGCGGGGGAGTATGGTGGGGCCAACGTCCTGACTTTC
CASSRLAGEYGGANVLTF
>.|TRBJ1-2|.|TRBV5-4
TGTGCCAGCAGCGCTGGCTTTACAGGTGGCTATGGCTACACCTTC
CASSAGFTGGYGYTF
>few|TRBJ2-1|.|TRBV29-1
TGCAGCGTTGGAGCTTTTGGTAGGGAGGTCAATGAGCAGTTCTTC
CSVGAFGREVNEQFF
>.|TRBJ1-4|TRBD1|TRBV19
TGTGCCAGTAGTATAACGGGACAGGGAACTGTCGGTAGTGAAAAACTGTTTTTT
CASSITGQGTVGSEKLFF
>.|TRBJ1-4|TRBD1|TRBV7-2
TGTGCCAGCAGCTTAGTCGGCAGGGGGCTCGGTGAAAAACTGTTTTTT
CASSLVGRGLGEKLFF
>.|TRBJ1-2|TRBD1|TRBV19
TGTGCCGGCAGGGGGCGCGACTATGGCTACACCTTC
CAGRGRDYGYTF
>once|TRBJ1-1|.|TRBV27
TGTGCCAGCAGCCTCTGGCCGAACACTGAAGCTTTCTTT
CASSLWPNTEAFF
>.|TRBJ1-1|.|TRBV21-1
TGTGCCAGCAGCAAAAAATTGGATAGGGACAGACACACTGAAGCTTTCTTT
CASSKKLDRDRHTEAFF
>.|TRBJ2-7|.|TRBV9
TGTGCCAGCAGCGTAGATTTCGGCTACGAGCAGTACTTC
CASSVDFGYEQYF
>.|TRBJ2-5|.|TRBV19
TGTGCCAGTAGTACCCTAGGGAGCCCTGGCATGCAGACCCAGTACTTC
CASSTLGSPGMQTQYF
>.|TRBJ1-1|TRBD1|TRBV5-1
TGCGCCAGCAGCTTGGTTACAGGGGAAACTGAAGCTTTCTTT
CASSLVTGETEAFF
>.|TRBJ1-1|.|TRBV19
.
CASSILALSEAEAFF
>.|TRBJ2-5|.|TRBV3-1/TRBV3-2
TGTGCCAGCAGCCGCTCGCGGGGAGAGACCCAGTACTTC
CASSRSRGETQYF
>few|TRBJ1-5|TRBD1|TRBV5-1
TGCGCCAGCAGCTACGGGGACAGGGCGGGGGATCAGCCCCAGCATTTT
CASSYGDRAGDQPQHF
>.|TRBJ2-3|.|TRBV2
TGTGCCAGCAGCCTGCGGACAGATACGCAGTATTTT
CASSLRTDTQYF
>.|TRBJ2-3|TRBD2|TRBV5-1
TGCGCCAGCAGCTTAGGCAGCGGGAGGGCCGTAGATACGCAGTATTTT
CASSLGSGRAVDTQYF
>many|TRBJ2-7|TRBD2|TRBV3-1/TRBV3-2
TGTGCCAGCAGCGGGACTAGCGGGGGGTACGAGCAGTACTTC
CASSGTSGGYEQYF
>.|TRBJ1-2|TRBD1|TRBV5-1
TGCGCCAGCAGTCTCAATCCGGGACAGAAGACTTATGGCTACACCTTC
CASSLNPGQKTYGYTF
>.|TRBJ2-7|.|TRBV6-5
TGTGCCAGCAGTTACCCCGGAGGTCTGTCGGGCGAGCAGTACTTC
CASSYPGGLSGEQYF
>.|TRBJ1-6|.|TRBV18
TGTGCCAGCTCACTTGACATCAATTCGCCCCTCCACTTT
CASSLDINSPLHF
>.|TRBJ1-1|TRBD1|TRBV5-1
TGCGCCAGCAGCGAACAGGGGATGAACACTGAAGCTTTCTTT
CASSEQGMNTEAFF
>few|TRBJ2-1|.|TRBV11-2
TGTGCCAGCAGCTTAGATCTGGTTAGCGGTACTAACAATGAGCAGTTCTTC
CASSLDLVSGTNNEQFF